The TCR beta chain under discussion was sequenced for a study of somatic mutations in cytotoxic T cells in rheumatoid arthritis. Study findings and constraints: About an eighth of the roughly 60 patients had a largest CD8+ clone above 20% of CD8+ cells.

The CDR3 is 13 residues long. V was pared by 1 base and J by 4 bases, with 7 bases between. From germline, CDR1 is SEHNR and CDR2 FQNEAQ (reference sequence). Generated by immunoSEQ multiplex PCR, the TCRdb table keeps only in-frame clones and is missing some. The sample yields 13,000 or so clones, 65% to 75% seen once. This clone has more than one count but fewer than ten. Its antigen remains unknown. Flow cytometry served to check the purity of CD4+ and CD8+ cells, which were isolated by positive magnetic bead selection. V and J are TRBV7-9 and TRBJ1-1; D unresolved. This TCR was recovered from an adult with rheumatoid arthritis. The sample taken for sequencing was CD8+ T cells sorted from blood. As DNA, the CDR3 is TGTGCCAGCAGCTTAGGAGGGTTCACTGAAGCTTTCTTT. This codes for CASSLGGFTEAFF.